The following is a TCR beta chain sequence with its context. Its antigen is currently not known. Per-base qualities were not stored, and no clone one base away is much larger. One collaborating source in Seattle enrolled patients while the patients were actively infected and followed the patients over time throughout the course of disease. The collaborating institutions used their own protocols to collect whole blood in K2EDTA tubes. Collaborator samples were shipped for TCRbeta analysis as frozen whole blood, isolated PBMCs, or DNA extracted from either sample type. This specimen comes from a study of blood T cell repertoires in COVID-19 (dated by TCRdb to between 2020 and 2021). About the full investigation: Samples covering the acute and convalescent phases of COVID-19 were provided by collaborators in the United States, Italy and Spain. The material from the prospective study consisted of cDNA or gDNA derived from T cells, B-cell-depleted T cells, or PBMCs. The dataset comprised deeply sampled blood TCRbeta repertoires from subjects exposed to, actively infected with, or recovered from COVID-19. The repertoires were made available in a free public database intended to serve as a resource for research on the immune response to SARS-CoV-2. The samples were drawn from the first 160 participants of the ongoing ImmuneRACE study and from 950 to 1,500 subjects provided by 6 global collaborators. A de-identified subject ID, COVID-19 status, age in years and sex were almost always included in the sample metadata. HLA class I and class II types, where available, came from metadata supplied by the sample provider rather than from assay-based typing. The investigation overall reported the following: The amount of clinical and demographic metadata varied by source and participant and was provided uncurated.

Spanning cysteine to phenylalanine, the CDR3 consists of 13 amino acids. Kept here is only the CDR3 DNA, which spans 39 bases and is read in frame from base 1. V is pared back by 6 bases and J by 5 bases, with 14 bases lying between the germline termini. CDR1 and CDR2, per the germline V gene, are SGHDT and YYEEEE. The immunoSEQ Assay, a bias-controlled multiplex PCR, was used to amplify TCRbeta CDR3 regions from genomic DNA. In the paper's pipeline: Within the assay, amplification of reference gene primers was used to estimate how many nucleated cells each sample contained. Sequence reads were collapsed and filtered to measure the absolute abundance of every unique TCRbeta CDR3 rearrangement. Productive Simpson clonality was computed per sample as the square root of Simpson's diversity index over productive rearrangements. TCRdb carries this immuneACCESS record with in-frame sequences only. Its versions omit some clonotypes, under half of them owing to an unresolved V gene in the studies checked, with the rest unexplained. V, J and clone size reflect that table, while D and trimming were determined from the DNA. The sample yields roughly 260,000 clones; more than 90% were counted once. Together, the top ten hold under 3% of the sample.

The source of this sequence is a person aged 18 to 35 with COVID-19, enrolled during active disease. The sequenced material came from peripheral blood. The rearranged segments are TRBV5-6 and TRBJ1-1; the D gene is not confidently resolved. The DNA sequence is TGTGCCAGCACCTCCGGAGGGTGGACTGAAGCTTTCTTT. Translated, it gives CASTSGGWTEAFF. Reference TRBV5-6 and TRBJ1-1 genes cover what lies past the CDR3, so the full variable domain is DAGVTQSPTHLIKTRGQQVTLRCSPKSGHDTVSWYQQALGQGPQFIFQYYEEEERQRGNFPDRFSGHQFPNYSSELNVNALLLGDSALYLCASTSGGWTEAFFGQGTRLTVV.